One sample yielded the 9 T cell receptor beta chains listed below, sequenced in a study of blood T cells in healthy people across ages. Then a second PCR, running roughly 7 to 11 cycles, was carried out with a sample-barcoded 5' primer and a J-beta primer mix. TCRdb recomputed calls from the 5' RACE reads with MiXCR, one row per CDR3 protein. The sample records roughly 730,000 distinct CDR3 sequences, about 61% being singletons. The specimen sequenced was blood. The receptor source for this set is a man aged 35-49 years in good health.

The V call is TRBV15, the J call TRBJ2-5, with D hard to call. The J call is doubtful: the DNA matches TRBJ2-7 better. This CDR3 region has 13 residues. Germline V gives CDR1 LNHNV, CDR2 YYDKDF (reference sequence). The CDR3 DNA is TGTGCCACCAGCAGAGATTATCTCGCCGAGCAGTACTTC. Translation gives CATSRDYLAEQYF.

Only a few counts were recorded for this clonotype. The V call is TRBV5-5, the J call TRBJ2-7; 8 nucleotides match TRBD1. The ends lost 5 bases at V and 3 bases at J; junction bases unmatched: 7. Per the germline V gene, CDR1 is SGHKS and CDR2 is YYEKEE (reference sequence). The CDR3 is 14 amino acids. The CDR3 here is CASSYGQGNYEQYF. The DNA of the CDR3 is TGTGCCAGCAGTTATGGACAGGGAAACTACGAGCAGTACTTC.

The rearrangement links TRBV15 to TRBJ2-1; D call uncertain. The CDR3 consists of 11 residues. With 0 bases removed from V and 9 bases from J, the gap between germline ends came to 3 bases. Germline CDR1 reads LNHNV; CDR2 reads YYDKDF (reference sequence). The CDR3 is CATSRDSEQFF. As DNA, the CDR3 is TGTGCCACCAGCAGAGACAGTGAGCAGTTCTTC.

In its sample, this clonotype was seen a few times. The genes are TRBV5-1 and TRBJ1-2; TRBD1 is a possible D gene (6 bases). Deletions cut 1 base from V and 4 bases from J, with 11 bases between. Germline V gene lookup returns CDR1 SGHRS and CDR2 YFSETQ. The CDR3 covers 14 residues. In DNA, the CDR3 is TGCGCCAGCAGCTTGTCAGGGACATCCTATGGCTACACCTTC. It is translated as CASSLSGTSYGYTF.

There are a few counts of this clonotype. The chain couples TRBV9 to TRBJ2-5; 9 bases map to TRBD2. CDR1 is SGDLS and CDR2 is YYNGEE in the germline V gene. Trimming removed 4 bases from V and 5 bases from J; junction bases left unmatched: 9. The CDR3 covers 15 residues. The CDR3 loop reads CASSPLAGARETQYF. CDR3 DNA: TGTGCCAGCAGCCCCTTAGCGGGAGCCAGGGAGACCCAGTACTTC.

This clonotype was detected only a few times. The chain is built from TRBV5-1 and TRBJ2-7; D may be TRBD2 (6 bases). The CDR3 consists of 14 residues. Trimming shortened V by 4 bases and J by 5 bases, and 16 bases separated the two germline ends. Germline V gene lookup returns CDR1 SGHRS and CDR2 YFSETQ. CDR3 bases: TGCGCCAGCAGCCCCGCGGGGCGGGGTAACGAGCAGTACTTC. Protein: CASSPAGRGNEQYF. Variable domain in full (rest from reference TRBV5-1 and TRBJ2-7): KAGVTQTPRYLIKTRGQQVTLSCSPISGHRSVSWYQQTPGQGLQFLFEYFSETQRNKGNFPGRFSGRQFSNSRSEMNVSTLELGDSALYLCASSPAGRGNEQYFGPGTRLTVT.

The chain is built from TRBV28 and TRBJ2-7; 7 positions agree with TRBD2. V lost 5 bases, J lost 2 bases, and 9 bases stayed unmatched. Germline CDR1 reads MDHEN; CDR2 reads SYDVKM. The CDR3 loop spans 15 amino acids. DNA of the CDR3: TGTGCCAGCAGTCCCAGGGACTATTTCCCCTACGAGCAGTACTTC. Amino acid sequence: CASSPRDYFPYEQYF.

This chain connects TRBV20-1 to TRBJ2-1, with D perhaps matching TRBD2 (5 bases). V lost 3 bases and J 8 bases, leaving 17 bases between the germline ends. Germline CDR1 DFQATT, CDR2 SNEGSKA (reference sequence). There are 14 residues in the CDR3. This chain's CDR3 is CSARASSLVHEQFF. Here the CDR3 DNA reads TGCAGTGCTAGGGCTAGCTCGTTGGTTCATGAGCAGTTCTTC.

The V and J genes are TRBV28 and TRBJ1-2; D is ambiguous. The V end lost 2 bases, the J end lost 4 bases, and 11 bases lay between the germline ends. The CDR3 sequence is 14 residues long. CDR1 is MDHEN and CDR2 is SYDVKM in the germline V gene. CDR3 amino acids: CASSLGDLSYGYTF. The DNA of the CDR3 is TGTGCCAGCAGTTTAGGGGATTTGAGCTATGGCTACACCTTC.